The clone carrying this T cell receptor (beta chain) was picked up many times. This entry is derived from a study of regulatory T cells in long-lasting Graves disease. V shed 5 bases and J shed 1 base, with 20 bases lying between them. The CDR3 totals 17 residues. Sequencing libraries for TCR beta were prepared with iRepertoire HTBI primers and Arm-PCR of CDR3 regions. TCRdb analysed the multiplex PCR reads with MiXCR anew, one entry per CDR3 protein. The sample includes a few hundred thousand distinct CDR3 sequences, 23% of them seen just once. Time point described: persistent/refractory GD, antithyroid drugs over 5 years with positive TRAb. Researchers made the TCR library from RNA that was extracted from PBMCs.

V is TRBV12-3 or TRBV12-4 and J is TRBJ2-5, with D perhaps given as TRBD1 or TRBD2 (5 bases each). The source of this sequence is a female donor with Graves disease. The input for sequencing was peripheral blood mononuclear cells (PBMCs), taken when the disease was refractory, from a patient treated with antithyroid drugs. In DNA form, the CDR3 reads TGTGCCAGCAGTGTTTTCGGAAGAGGGCAGGGCCAAGAGACCCAGTACTTC. As protein: CASSVFGRGQGQETQYF.